The rows below give T cell receptor beta chains drawn from one sample of a study of vaccination and CD4 T cells after COVID-19. Antigens of these TCRs are unknown. TCRdb re-called the PCR reads with MiXCR, one entry per CDR3 protein. The sample contains 4,500 to 5,000 distinct CDR3 sequences, around 80% of which appear only once. What was sequenced was CD4+ T cells from blood, cultured in vitro. The receptors originated from a human donor who had recovered from COVID-19. The CDR3 runs from the conserved cysteine through the conserved F or W. A D gene is named only where the DNA matches it firmly. Clone sizes are given selectively: once, few, many, or a class where the clone is expanded.

TRBV20-1	.	TRBD2	TRBJ2-3	TGCAGTGCTAGACGGCAACTCGGGACTAGCGGGCATACGCAGTATTTT	CSARRQLGTSGHTQYF
TRBV30	.	.	TRBJ1-2	TGTGCCTGGAGTGTCCCATCGGGAAGCTATGGCTACACCTTC	CAWSVPSGSYGYTF
TRBV20-1	.	.	TRBJ2-5	TGCAGTGCTAAGGGGGGCTACACCCAAGAGACCCAGTACTTC	CSAKGGYTQETQYF
TRBV15	few	TRBD1	TRBJ1-6	TGTGCCACCAGCAGAGGGACAGGCTATAATTCACCCCTCCACTTT	CATSRGTGYNSPLHF
TRBV2	once	.	TRBJ1-6	TGTGCCAGCAGTGGGGTGTCACCCCTCCACTTT	CASSGVSPLHF
TRBV20-1	.	.	TRBJ2-7	TGCAGTGCTGGCACCTACGAGCAGTACTTC	CSAGTYEQYF
TRBV20-1	few	.	TRBJ1-5	TGCAGTGCTAGAAAGTTCGGGGTCAATCAGCCCCAGCATTTT	CSARKFGVNQPQHF
TRBV20-1	.	.	TRBJ2-2	TGCAGTGCTAGAGAGGGGATGACGGGGGGCTACACCGGGGAGCTGTTTTTT	CSAREGMTGGYTGELFF
TRBV5-4	few	TRBD1	TRBJ2-5	TGTGCCAGCAGCAGGGGACAGCGGGAGACCCAGTACTTC	CASSRGQRETQYF
TRBV20-1	once	.	TRBJ2-3	TGCAGTGCTACACCAAACGGGGATACGCAGTATTTT	CSATPNGDTQYF
TRBV24-1	.	.	TRBJ2-7	TGTGCCACCAGTGACAGGGTAACCTACGAGCAGTACTTC	CATSDRVTYEQYF
TRBV19	.	.	TRBJ1-6	TGTGCCAGTAGTCGGGACATAGAGGAAGACGGCTATAATTCACCCCTCCACTTT	CASSRDIEEDGYNSPLHF
TRBV19	.	TRBD1	TRBJ1-6	TGTGCCAGTAGTACCGGACAGGGGGGCATTTCACCCCTCCACTTT	CASSTGQGGISPLHF
TRBV24-1	.	.	TRBJ1-5	TGTGCCACCAGTGGAGGGATAGGCCAGCCCCAGCATTTT	CATSGGIGQPQHF
TRBV15	.	.	TRBJ1-5	TGTGCCACCAGCGACCATGGGGGTATGCAAAATCAGCCCCAGCATTTT	CATSDHGGMQNQPQHF
TRBV6-1	.	.	TRBJ2-2	TGTGTCAGCAGTGAATCTGCGCTGTCAGGGAACACCGGGGAGCTGTTTTTT	CVSSESALSGNTGELFF
TRBV10-3	.	.	TRBJ2-1	TGTGCCATCAGGACGGACTTCTCCTACAATGAGCAGTTCTTC	CAIRTDFSYNEQFF